What follows describes a single T cell receptor beta chain. This CDR3 is built from 15 residues. Germline trimming cut 4 bases from V and 4 bases from J; bases unmatched to any gene: 5. Germline V lookup: CDR1 SGHRS, CDR2 YFSETQ. This record belongs to a study of blood T cell repertoires in COVID-19. The repertoire was sequenced with immunoSEQ multiplex PCR; TCRdb's copy has only in-frame clones and lacks some. The data show approximately 350,000 clones, approximately 90% seen once. The chain links TRBV5-1 to TRBJ2-1; 10 bases line up with TRBD2. Source material: PBMCs or T cells enriched from blood (not recorded which). This TCR derives from a man younger than 30 who had recovered from COVID-19. The CDR3 sequence is CASSTGTSDYNEQFF. CDR3 coding DNA: TGCGCCAGCAGCACCGGGACTAGCGATTACAATGAGCAGTTCTTC. The full variable domain, with the rest looked up from reference TRBV5-1 and TRBJ2-1, is KAGVTQTPRYLIKTRGQQVTLSCSPISGHRSVSWYQQTPGQGLQFLFEYFSETQRNKGNFPGRFSGRQFSNSRSEMNVSTLELGDSALYLCASSTGTSDYNEQFFGPGTRLTVL.